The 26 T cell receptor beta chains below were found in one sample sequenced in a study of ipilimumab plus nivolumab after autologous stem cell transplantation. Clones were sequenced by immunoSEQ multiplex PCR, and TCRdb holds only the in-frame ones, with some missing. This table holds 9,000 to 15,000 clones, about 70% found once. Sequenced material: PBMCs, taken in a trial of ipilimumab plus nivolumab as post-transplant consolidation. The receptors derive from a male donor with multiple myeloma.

The CDR3 here is CASTPTGLSGNTIYF. CDR3 bases: TGTGCCAGCACTCCGACAGGACTCTCTGGAAACACCATATATTTT. The rearrangement uses TRBV19 and TRBJ1-3; D is possibly TRBD1 (6 bases). This CDR3 region has 15 residues. Germline CDR1 and CDR2: LNHDA and SQIVND (reference sequence). V lost 9 bases, J lost 0 bases, and 15 bases lay in between.

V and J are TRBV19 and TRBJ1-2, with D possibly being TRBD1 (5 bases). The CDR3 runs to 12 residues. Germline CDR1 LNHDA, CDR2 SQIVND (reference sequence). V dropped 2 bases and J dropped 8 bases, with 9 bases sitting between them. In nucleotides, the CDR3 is TGTGCCAGTAGTATACAGGGCCTGGGCTACACCTTC. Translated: CASSIQGLGYTF.

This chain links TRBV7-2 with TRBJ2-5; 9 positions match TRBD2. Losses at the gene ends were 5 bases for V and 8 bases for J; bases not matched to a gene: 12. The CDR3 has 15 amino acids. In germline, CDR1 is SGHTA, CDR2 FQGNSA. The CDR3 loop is CASSPEGGGALTQYF. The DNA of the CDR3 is TGTGCCAGCAGCCCAGAAGGCGGGGGGGCCCTTACCCAGTACTTC.

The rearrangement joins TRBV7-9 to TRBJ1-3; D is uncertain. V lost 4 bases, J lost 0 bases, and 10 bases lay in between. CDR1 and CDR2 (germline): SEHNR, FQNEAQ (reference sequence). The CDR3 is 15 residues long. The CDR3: CASSSPRGSGNTIYF. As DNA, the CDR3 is TGTGCCAGCAGCTCCCCCCGCGGCTCTGGAAACACCATATATTTT.

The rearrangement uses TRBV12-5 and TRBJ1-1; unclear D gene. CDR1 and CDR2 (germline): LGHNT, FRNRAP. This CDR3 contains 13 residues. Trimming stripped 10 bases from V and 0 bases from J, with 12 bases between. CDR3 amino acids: CATPKVLNTEAFF. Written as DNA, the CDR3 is TGTGCTACCCCGAAAGTCCTGAACACTGAAGCTTTCTTT.

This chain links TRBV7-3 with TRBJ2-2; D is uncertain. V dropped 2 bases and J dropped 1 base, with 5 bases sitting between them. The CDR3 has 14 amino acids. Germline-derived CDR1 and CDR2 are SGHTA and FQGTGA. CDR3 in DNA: TGTGCCAGCAGCTTAGGCAGGAACACCGGGGAGCTGTTTTTT. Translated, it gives CASSLGRNTGELFF.

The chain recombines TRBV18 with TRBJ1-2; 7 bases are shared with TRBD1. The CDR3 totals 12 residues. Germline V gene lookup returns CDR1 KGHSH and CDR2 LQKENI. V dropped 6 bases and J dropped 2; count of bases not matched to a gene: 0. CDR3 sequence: CASSTGNYGYTF. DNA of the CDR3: TGTGCCAGCTCGACAGGGAACTATGGCTACACCTTC.

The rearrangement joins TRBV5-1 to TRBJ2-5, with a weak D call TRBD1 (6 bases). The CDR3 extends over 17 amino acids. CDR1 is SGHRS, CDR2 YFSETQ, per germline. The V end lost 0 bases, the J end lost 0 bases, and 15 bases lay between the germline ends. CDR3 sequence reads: CASSLAPGHPYQETQYF. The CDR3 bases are TGCGCCAGCAGCTTGGCCCCGGGACACCCCTACCAAGAGACCCAGTACTTC.

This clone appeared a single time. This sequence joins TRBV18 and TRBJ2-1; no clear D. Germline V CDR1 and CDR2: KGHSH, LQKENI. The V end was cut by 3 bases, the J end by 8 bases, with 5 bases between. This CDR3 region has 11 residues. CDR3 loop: CASSPGYEQFF. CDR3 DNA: TGTGCCAGCTCACCGGGCTATGAGCAGTTCTTC.

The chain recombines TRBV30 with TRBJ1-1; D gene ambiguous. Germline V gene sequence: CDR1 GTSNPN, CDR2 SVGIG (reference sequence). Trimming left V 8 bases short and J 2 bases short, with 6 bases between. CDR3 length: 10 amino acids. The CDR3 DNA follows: TGTGCCGGGAAAAACACTGAAGCTTTCTTT. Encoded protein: CAGKNTEAFF. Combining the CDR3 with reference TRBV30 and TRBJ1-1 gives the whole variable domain SQTIHQWPATLVQPVGSPLSLECTVEGTSNPNLYWYRQAAGRGLQLLFYSVGIGQISSEVPQNLSASRPQDRQFILSSKKLLLSDSGFYLCAGKNTEAFFGQGTRLTVV.

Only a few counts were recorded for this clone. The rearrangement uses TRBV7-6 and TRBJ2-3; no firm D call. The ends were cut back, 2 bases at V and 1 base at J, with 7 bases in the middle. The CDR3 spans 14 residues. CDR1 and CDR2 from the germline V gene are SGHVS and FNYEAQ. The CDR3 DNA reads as TGTGCCAGCAGCTTAACTACGGGCACAGATACGCAGTATTTT. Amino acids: CASSLTTGTDTQYF.

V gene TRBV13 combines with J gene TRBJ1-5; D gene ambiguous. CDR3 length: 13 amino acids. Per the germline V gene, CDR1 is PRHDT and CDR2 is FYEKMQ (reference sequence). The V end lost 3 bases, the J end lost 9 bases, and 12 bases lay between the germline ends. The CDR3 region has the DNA TGTGCCAGCAGCTTTAGAGCAAATGGGCCCCAGCATTTT. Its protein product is CASSFRANGPQHF.

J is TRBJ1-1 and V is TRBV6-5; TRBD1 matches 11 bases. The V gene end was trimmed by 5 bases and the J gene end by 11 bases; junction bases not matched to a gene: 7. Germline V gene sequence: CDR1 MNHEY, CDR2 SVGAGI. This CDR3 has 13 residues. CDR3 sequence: CASSPDRGLHAFF. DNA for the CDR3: TGTGCCAGCAGTCCGGACAGGGGGCTCCATGCTTTCTTT.

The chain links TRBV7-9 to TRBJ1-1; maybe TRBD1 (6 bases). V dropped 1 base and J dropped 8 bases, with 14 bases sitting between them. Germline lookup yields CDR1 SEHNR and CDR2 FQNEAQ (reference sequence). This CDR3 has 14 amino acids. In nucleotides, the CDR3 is TGTGCCAGCAGCTTAGGGACAGCCGTCGTCGAAGCTTTCTTT. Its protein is CASSLGTAVVEAFF.

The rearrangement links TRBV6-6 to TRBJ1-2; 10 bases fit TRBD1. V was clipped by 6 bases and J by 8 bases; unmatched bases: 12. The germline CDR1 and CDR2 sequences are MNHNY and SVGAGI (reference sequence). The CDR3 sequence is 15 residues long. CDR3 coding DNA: TGTGCCAGCAGCCCCGACGCGACAGGGGGCAGGGGCTACACCTTC. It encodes CASSPDATGGRGYTF.

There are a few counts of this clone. The CDR3 spells CASSMGRGIGLSTQYF. CDR3 DNA sequence: TGTGCCAGTAGTATGGGACGAGGGATAGGTTTATCGACGCAGTATTTT. The chain links TRBV19 to TRBJ2-3; D assignment may be TRBD1 or TRBD2 (5 bases each). V gave up 3 bases and J gave up 9 bases, with 22 bases separating them. CDR3 length equals 16 residues. Germline V gives CDR1 LNHDA, CDR2 SQIVND (reference sequence).

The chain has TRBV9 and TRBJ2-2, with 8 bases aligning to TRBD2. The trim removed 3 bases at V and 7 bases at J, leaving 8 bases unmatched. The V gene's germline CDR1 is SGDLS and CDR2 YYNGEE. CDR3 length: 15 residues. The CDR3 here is CASSGDGGASGELFF. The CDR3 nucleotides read TGTGCCAGCAGCGGCGACGGGGGGGCCAGCGGGGAGCTGTTTTTT.

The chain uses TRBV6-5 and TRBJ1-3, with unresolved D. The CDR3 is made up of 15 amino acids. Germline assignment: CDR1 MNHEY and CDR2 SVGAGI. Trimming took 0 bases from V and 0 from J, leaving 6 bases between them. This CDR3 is CASSYSRNSGNTIYF. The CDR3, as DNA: TGTGCCAGCAGTTACTCAAGAAACTCTGGAAACACCATATATTTT.

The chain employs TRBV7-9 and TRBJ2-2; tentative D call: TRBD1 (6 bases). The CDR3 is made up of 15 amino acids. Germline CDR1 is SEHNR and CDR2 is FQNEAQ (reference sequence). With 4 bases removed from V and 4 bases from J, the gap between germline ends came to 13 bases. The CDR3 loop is CASSSSSGATGELFF. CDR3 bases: TGTGCCAGCAGCTCTTCCTCAGGGGCCACCGGGGAGCTGTTTTTT.

This chain's CDR3 is CASSFDGSGANVLTF. Here the CDR3 DNA reads TGTGCCAGCAGTTTCGACGGCTCTGGGGCCAACGTCCTGACTTTC. This chain uses TRBV27 with TRBJ2-6; D remains ambiguous. The CDR3 has 15 amino acids. Between the trimmed V and J ends, which lost 3 bases and 0 bases, there was a span of 6 bases. CDR1 is MNHEY, CDR2 SMNVEV, per germline (reference sequence). The full variable domain, in which reference TRBV27 and TRBJ2-6 provide the parts outside the CDR3, is EAQVTQNPRYLITVTGKKLTVTCSQNMNHEYMSWYRQDPGLGLRQIYYSMNVEVTDKGDVPEGYKVSRKEKRNFPLILESPSPNQTSLYFCASSFDGSGANVLTFGAGSRLTVL.

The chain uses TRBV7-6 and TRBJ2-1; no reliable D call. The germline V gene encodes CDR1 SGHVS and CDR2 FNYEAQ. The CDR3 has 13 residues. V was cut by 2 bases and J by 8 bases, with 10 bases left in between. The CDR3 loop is CASSLNGLHEQFF. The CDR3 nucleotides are TGTGCCAGCAGCTTAAACGGTCTCCATGAGCAGTTCTTC.

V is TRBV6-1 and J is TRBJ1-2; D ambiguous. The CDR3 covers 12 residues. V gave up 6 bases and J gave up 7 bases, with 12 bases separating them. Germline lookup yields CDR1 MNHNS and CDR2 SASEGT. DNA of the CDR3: TGTGCCAGCAGCCCGGGGAACGGTGGCTACACCTTC. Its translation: CASSPGNGGYTF.

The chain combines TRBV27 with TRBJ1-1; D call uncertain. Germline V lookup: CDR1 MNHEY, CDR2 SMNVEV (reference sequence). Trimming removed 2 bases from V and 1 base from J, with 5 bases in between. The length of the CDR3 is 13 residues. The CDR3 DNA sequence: TGTGCCAGCAGTTTAATCGGGAACACTGAAGCTTTCTTT. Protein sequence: CASSLIGNTEAFF.

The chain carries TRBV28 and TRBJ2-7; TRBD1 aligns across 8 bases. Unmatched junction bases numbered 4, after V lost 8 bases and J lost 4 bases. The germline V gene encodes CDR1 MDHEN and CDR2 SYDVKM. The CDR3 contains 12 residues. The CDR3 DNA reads TGTGCCAGCGCGGGACAGGTGTACGAGCAGTACTTC. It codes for CASAGQVYEQYF.

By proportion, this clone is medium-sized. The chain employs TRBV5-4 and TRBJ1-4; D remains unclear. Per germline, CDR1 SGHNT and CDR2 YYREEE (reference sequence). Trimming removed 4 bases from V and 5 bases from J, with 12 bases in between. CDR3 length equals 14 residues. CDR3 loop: CASSPEAENEKLFF. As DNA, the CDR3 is TGTGCCAGCAGCCCTGAGGCGGAAAATGAAAAACTGTTTTTT.

The CDR3 loop is CARSLGGAGELFF. The CDR3 nucleotides are TGTGCCAGAAGCTTAGGGGGGGCCGGGGAGCTGTTTTTT. The J gene is TRBJ2-2, the V gene TRBV7-5; no check of the table's D call, TRBD2, against the DNA was made. TRBV7-5 is deemed a pseudogene. The CDR3 totals 13 residues.